A single sample is the source of the 7 T cell receptor beta chains below, sequenced in a study of monozygotic twins with inflammatory bowel disease. With the 5' RACE reads reprocessed, TCRdb shows one record per CDR3 protein and no DNA. Here the sample table reports fewer than 450,000 distinct CDR3 sequences. The sequencing input was blood. The receptors were sampled from a human donor with ulcerative colitis or Crohn's disease, or a healthy co-twin of an affected twin (not recorded which).

The V gene is TRBV7-2, the J gene TRBJ1-2; no DNA is available, so the TRBD1 call from TCRdb remains unchecked. The germline V gene has CDR1 SGHTA and CDR2 FQGNSA. CDR3 length: 13 residues. This CDR3 is CAFAVRTGYGYTF. Drawing the rest from reference TRBV7-2 and TRBJ1-2, the complete variable domain is GAGVSQSPSNKVTEKGKDVELRCDPISGHTALYWYRQSLGQGLEFLIYFQGNSAPDKSGLPSDRFSAERTGGSVSTLTIQRTQQEDSAVYLCAFAVRTGYGYTFGSGTRLTVV.

CDR3 amino acids: CASSQDMGNTEAFF. This sequence joins TRBV4-1 and TRBJ1-1. Germline V gene sequence: CDR1 MGHRA, CDR2 YSYEKL. There are 14 residues in the CDR3.

The chain employs TRBV5-1 and TRBJ2-7; the D call of TRBD1 rests on TCRdb alone, since no DNA is present to check it. The CDR3 spans 14 residues. Germline-derived CDR1 and CDR2 are SGHRS and YFSETQ. CDR3 in amino acids: CASSGDRGRYEQYF.

The chain recombines TRBV6-2 or TRBV6-3 with TRBJ2-3; lacking DNA, the TRBD1 call made by TCRdb goes unchecked. This CDR3 region has 17 residues. Germline loops: CDR1 MNHEY, CDR2 SVGEGT. CDR3 residues: CASSYYPSGGRLNTQYF.

The chain employs TRBV12-3 or TRBV12-4 and TRBJ2-7; TCRdb calls TRBD1, which cannot be checked without DNA. CDR3 length: 15 amino acids. CDR3 sequence reads: CASSFRDRVFYEQYF.

The chain is built from TRBV20-1 and TRBJ2-7; as DNA is missing, the TRBD1 call by TCRdb cannot be tested. CDR3 size: 12 residues. Germline V gene sequence: CDR1 DFQATT, CDR2 SNEGSKA (reference sequence). The CDR3 sequence is CSAGGGSYEQYF.

The rearrangement uses TRBV15 and TRBJ2-3. This CDR3 is 13 amino acids long. CDR1 LNHNV and CDR2 YYDKDF come from the germline V gene (reference sequence). The CDR3 protein is CATSRSRPDTQYF.